Presented here are 24 T cell receptor beta chains from one specimen sequenced in a study of identical twins. TCRdb re-analysed the 5' RACE reads in MiXCR, keeping a single row per CDR3 protein. The table lists approximately 150,000 distinct CDR3 sequences, roughly 3.5% of them singletons. Source material: memory T cells sorted from blood. These receptors were obtained from a man younger than 35 in good health.

In its sample, this clonotype was seen many times. This chain connects TRBV10-3 to TRBJ1-2, with TRBD1 matching over 9 bases. The V gene's germline CDR1 is ENHRY and CDR2 SYGVKD. The V gene end was trimmed by 10 bases and the J gene end by 2 bases; junction bases not matched to a gene: 5. There are 13 residues in the CDR3. The CDR3 DNA sequence: TGTGCCACAGGACAGGGGCTGAACTATGGCTACACCTTC. Translation gives CATGQGLNYGYTF.

This clonotype was counted ten times or more. V is TRBV6-1 and J is TRBJ1-1; D not resolved. Trimming cost V 5 bases and J 5 bases, with 18 bases left between them. The length of the CDR3 is 15 residues. CDR1 MNHNS and CDR2 SASEGT come from the germline V gene. CDR3 nucleotide sequence: TGTGCCAGCAGTAAGACCTTTCCTTCCGGGACTGAAGCTTTCTTT. Translating gives CASSKTFPSGTEAFF.

This clonotype was counted ten times or more. The V and J genes are TRBV5-1 and TRBJ2-2; 8 bases align to TRBD1. The J segment lost 4 bases and the V segment lost 6 bases, leaving 8 bases of the junction unmatched. The CDR3 spans 15 residues. CDR1 and CDR2 (germline): SGHRS, YFSETQ. The CDR3 is CASKLTTGGTGELFF. CDR3 DNA: TGCGCCAGCAAGTTAACTACAGGGGGCACCGGGGAGCTGTTTTTT.

The sample holds a few counts of this clonotype. The chain has TRBV15 and TRBJ2-7, with a tentative D call TRBD2 (5 bases). V was shortened by 1 base and J by 6 bases, with 16 bases between the two germline ends. Per the germline V gene, CDR1 is LNHNV and CDR2 is YYDKDF (reference sequence). This CDR3 has 15 amino acids. CDR3 sequence: CATSRAPWGRGEQYF. DNA for the CDR3: TGTGCCACCAGCAGAGCGCCGTGGGGTCGGGGCGAGCAGTACTTC.

This clonotype has ten or more counts. The chain is built from TRBV11-2 and TRBJ2-5; D gene uncertain. Germline lookup yields CDR1 SGHAT and CDR2 FQNNGV. The V end lost 1 base, the J end lost 0 bases, and 6 bases lay between the germline ends. The CDR3 extends over 14 amino acids. The CDR3 DNA is TGTGCCAGCAGCTTAGGTCTGTACCAAGAGACCCAGTACTTC. Translation gives CASSLGLYQETQYF.

This clonotype was seen only a few times. The chain employs TRBV11-2 and TRBJ2-1; D unresolved. The CDR3 totals 15 residues. CDR1 and CDR2 from the germline V gene are SGHAT and FQNNGV. With 4 bases removed from V and 0 bases from J, the gap between germline ends came to 10 bases. The CDR3 sequence: CASSSSVSSYNEQFF. The CDR3 coding sequence is TGTGCCAGCAGCTCGTCCGTCAGCTCCTACAATGAGCAGTTCTTC.

This clonotype was detected many times. The chain uses TRBV12-3 or TRBV12-4 and TRBJ2-1, with D maybe TRBD1 (5 bases). This CDR3 is built from 12 residues. V was pared by 7 bases and J by 10 bases, with 14 bases between. The CDR3 is CASTPLPGEQFF. CDR3 in DNA: TGTGCCAGCACTCCCCTTCCAGGGGAGCAGTTCTTC.

This clonotype was seen ten or more times. The CDR3 sequence is CASSLDRTSGRVGFF. Written as DNA, the CDR3 is TGTGCCAGCAGCCTCGATAGGACTAGCGGGAGGGTCGGGTTCTTC. The chain employs TRBV11-2 and TRBJ2-1, with TRBD2 identical over 15 bases. Per germline, CDR1 SGHAT and CDR2 FQNNGV. The trim removed 5 bases at V and 15 bases at J, leaving 11 bases unmatched. This CDR3 is built from 15 residues.

At least ten counts were recorded for this clonotype. The gene calls are TRBV9 and TRBJ2-2; a weak D match, TRBD2 (6 bases). This CDR3 region has 15 residues. Germline V gives CDR1 SGDLS, CDR2 YYNGEE. Trimming took off 4 bases at V and 7 bases at J, with 17 bases between the two ends. The CDR3 loop is CASSSDPGSFGELFF. The CDR3 coding sequence is TGTGCCAGCAGCTCGGACCCCGGGAGTTTCGGGGAGCTGTTTTTT.

In its sample, this clonotype was seen many times. The chain joins TRBV12-3 or TRBV12-4 to TRBJ2-2; 8 bases map to TRBD2. CDR3 length equals 14 residues. The J segment lost 5 bases and the V segment lost 5 bases, leaving 4 bases of the junction unmatched. CDR3 DNA sequence: TGTGCCAGCAGTCTTTCGGGGGGGACCGGGGAGCTGTTTTTT. This encodes CASSLSGGTGELFF.

The sample holds many counts of this clonotype. Its ends do not fully match the called genes, so a read error is possible. The chain links TRBV5-1 to TRBJ1-2; D gene uncertain. This CDR3 is 14 amino acids long. Germline V CDR1 and CDR2: SGHRS, YFSETQ. CDR3: CASILDARGGGYTF. In nucleotides, the CDR3 is TGCGCCAGCATCTTGGACGCTCGGGGAGGTGGCTACACCTTC.

This clonotype was found many times. J is TRBJ2-7 and V is TRBV9; D call uncertain. In germline, CDR1 is SGDLS, CDR2 YYNGEE. The germline V and J ends were trimmed by 1 base and 0 bases, with 11 bases remaining between them. CDR3 length equals 15 residues. CDR3: CASSVSSASSYEQYF. CDR3 nucleotide sequence: TGTGCCAGCAGCGTATCGAGCGCGAGCTCCTACGAGCAGTACTTC.

Ten or more counts support this clonotype. V gene TRBV5-1 combines with J gene TRBJ2-1; D remains ambiguous. The V gene's germline CDR1 is SGHRS and CDR2 YFSETQ. The CDR3 is 12 residues long. The germline V and J ends were trimmed by 4 bases and 8 bases, with 10 bases remaining between them. The CDR3 DNA follows: TGCGCCAGCAGCCAGGCCCGCTATGAGCAGTTCTTC. It encodes CASSQARYEQFF.

This clonotype was counted between two and nine times. The chain's CDR3 is CASRGTGAGTGELFF. DNA for the CDR3: TGCGCCAGCAGGGGGACAGGGGCTGGCACCGGGGAGCTGTTTTTT. This chain joins TRBV10-2 and TRBJ2-2; 10 bases align to TRBD1. Germline CDR1 and CDR2: WSHSY and SAAADI. The J segment lost 4 bases and the V segment lost 6 bases, leaving 5 bases of the junction unmatched. The CDR3 extends over 15 amino acids.

This clonotype was seen ten or more times. The gene calls are TRBV10-3 and TRBJ2-6; D ambiguous. Trimming pared 11 bases from V and 0 bases from J, leaving 8 bases between. The CDR3 consists of 13 residues. The germline V gene encodes CDR1 ENHRY and CDR2 SYGVKD. In DNA, the CDR3 is TGTGCCTTCGCGGACTCTGGGGCCAACGTCCTGACTTTC. This sequence encodes CAFADSGANVLTF.

This chain connects TRBV6-1 to TRBJ2-4; the D is unclear. The V end lost 5 bases, the J end lost 0 bases, and 11 bases lay between the germline ends. CDR3 length: 15 amino acids. The germline gives CDR1 MNHNS, CDR2 SASEGT. CDR3 loop: CASSPQQLAKNIQYF. For the CDR3, the DNA is TGTGCCAGCAGTCCCCAGCAGCTAGCCAAAAACATTCAGTACTTC.

This clonotype was found many times. The V gene is TRBV5-4, the J gene TRBJ2-2; 8 nucleotides line up with TRBD1. CDR1 is SGHNT, CDR2 YYREEE, per germline (reference sequence). CDR3 length: 15 residues. J gave up 6 bases and V 3 bases, and 7 bases lay outside the gene matches. The CDR3 DNA is TGTGCCAGCAGCTATTTACAGGGGGTATCCGGGGAGCTGTTTTTT. Its protein product is CASSYLQGVSGELFF.

This clonotype came up many times. V and J are TRBV20-1 and TRBJ1-5; unclear D gene. The CDR3 is 12 residues long. Trimming took 6 bases from V and 7 from J, leaving 13 bases between them. CDR1 DFQATT and CDR2 SNEGSKA come from the germline V gene (reference sequence). The CDR3 nucleotides are TGCAGTGCCAAGGGAGGCGCCCAGCCCCAGCATTTT. Its translation: CSAKGGAQPQHF.

This clonotype was detected many times. V usage is TRBV6-1 and J usage is TRBJ2-7, with 10 bases identical to TRBD1. The CDR3 is 14 amino acids. Germline CDR1 reads MNHNS; CDR2 reads SASEGT. V lost 5 bases to trimming and J lost 6 bases; unmatched junction nucleotides: 7. The CDR3 spells CASSPRRDRGEQYV. The CDR3 DNA reads as TGTGCCAGCAGTCCCCGAAGGGACAGGGGCGAGCAGTACGTC.

Sample share makes this clonotype medium-sized. The rearrangement joins TRBV20-1 to TRBJ1-5, with D possibly being TRBD1 (6 bases). Trimming left V 0 bases short and J 1 base short, with 13 bases between. Germline V lookup: CDR1 DFQATT, CDR2 SNEGSKA (reference sequence). The CDR3 length is 16 residues. The DNA of the CDR3 is TGCAGTGCTAGAGATAACAGGGCGGTAAGCAATCAGCCCCAGCATTTT. Protein product: CSARDNRAVSNQPQHF.

V is TRBV5-1 and J is TRBJ1-2; 10 positions agree with TRBD1. Trimming at V came to 4 bases and at J to 7 bases, leaving 7 bases not matched to a gene. CDR1 is SGHRS and CDR2 is YFSETQ in the germline V gene. This CDR3 comprises 14 residues. The CDR3, as DNA: TGCGCCAGCAGCCGGGACAGGGGTGTTTCTGGCTACACCTTC. Protein product: CASSRDRGVSGYTF.

This clonotype was recorded many times. This chain uses TRBV6-1 with TRBJ2-3, with 7 bases matching TRBD2. The V gene end was trimmed by 8 bases and the J gene end by 4 bases; junction bases not matched to a gene: 12. Germline V gene data show CDR1 as MNHNS and CDR2 as SASEGT. CDR3 length: 15 residues. The DNA for the CDR3 is TGTGCCAGCTACGAACCGGGACTATCCTCAGATACGCAGTATTTT. The encoded protein is CASYEPGLSSDTQYF.

This clonotype showed up many times. The chain has TRBV28 and TRBJ2-2; the D is unclear. The CDR3 length is 12 residues. Trimming shortened V by 6 bases and J by 4 bases, and 6 bases separated the two germline ends. Germline assignment: CDR1 MDHEN and CDR2 SYDVKM. CDR3 DNA sequence: TGTGCCAGCAGAGCATTCACCGGGGAGCTGTTTTTT. Amino acids: CASRAFTGELFF.

Turning to this clonotype: This may be a read error: a much more frequent sequence differs by one nucleotide. This rearrangement joins TRBV9 to TRBJ1-1; D remains ambiguous. V was pared by 1 base and J by 1 base, with 5 bases between. Germline CDR1 is SGDLS and CDR2 is YYNGEE. The CDR3 has 13 residues. The CDR3 sequence is CASSVSRNTEAFF. CDR3 bases: TGTGCCAGCAGCGTATCCCGGAACACTGAAGCTTTCTTT.